This T cell receptor (beta chain) was retrieved from a study of blood T cell repertoires in COVID-19. Per the germline V gene, CDR1 is SGHRS and CDR2 is YFSETQ. V shed 3 bases and J 5 bases; nucleotides not matched to a gene: 4. The CDR3 covers 15 residues. Method: immunoSEQ multiplex PCR; TCRdb's copy keeps in-frame clones and lacks some. In the table there are roughly 330,000 clones, around 84% of which are singletons. The clonotype was recovered from a woman younger than 30 who had recovered from COVID-19. V gene TRBV5-1 combines with J gene TRBJ2-3; TRBD1 aligns across 12 bases. Material: PBMCs or T cells enriched from blood (not recorded which). The CDR3: CASSSGQGARDTQYF. CDR3 in DNA: TGCGCCAGCAGCTCGGGACAGGGGGCTCGAGATACGCAGTATTTT.